The 7 T cell receptor beta chains listed next were all sequenced from one sample in a study of shared clonotypes between healthy human individuals. Only in-frame clones appear in the TCRdb table, and some are missing; sequencing was by immunoSEQ multiplex PCR. The profile covers about 2.4 million clones, with roughly 93% appearing a single time and 0.35% to 0.45% taken by the ten largest. Sequenced sample: naive CD4+ T cells from PBMCs. Subset indicated: CD45RA+ positively selected. These receptors all stem from a man aged 18 to 29 in good health. Some clones in this sample may be carry-over from other donors' samples.

V usage is TRBV29-1 and J usage is TRBJ2-2; D unresolved. With 3 bases removed from V and 1 base from J, the gap between germline ends came to 9 bases. The CDR3 extends over 14 amino acids. The germline V gene encodes CDR1 SQVTM and CDR2 ANQGSEA. CDR3 region: CSVDCRQNTGELFF. CDR3 sequence (DNA): TGCAGCGTTGATTGTAGGCAGAACACCGGGGAGCTGTTTTTT.

The table lists this clone with a count of one. The rearrangement links TRBV6-6 to TRBJ2-1, with D uncertain. The V end lost 1 base, the J end lost 6 bases, and 7 bases lay between the germline ends. The CDR3 runs to 13 residues. From germline, CDR1 is MNHNY and CDR2 SVGAGI (reference sequence). Written as DNA, the CDR3 is TGTGCCAGCAGTTACTACTCTAGCAATGAGCAGTTCTTC. This gives the protein CASSYYSSNEQFF.

The chain links TRBV15 to TRBJ2-5, with D tentatively TRBD1 or TRBD2 (6 bases each). From germline, CDR1 is LNHNV and CDR2 YYDKDF (reference sequence). The CDR3 runs 13 residues. The V gene lost 8 bases and the J gene lost 2 bases, with 12 bases spanning the gap. DNA for the CDR3: TGTGCCACCTCGGGGGCAGGGCAAGAGACCCAGTACTTC. Translation gives CATSGAGQETQYF.

On this clone itself: Other DNA sequences in the sample encode the same CDR3. This chain joins TRBV5-1 and TRBJ2-3; 10 nucleotides align to TRBD2. CDR3 length: 16 amino acids. V gave up 4 bases and J gave up 3 bases; unmatched junction bases: 8. The V gene's germline CDR1 is SGHRS and CDR2 YFSETQ. CDR3 in DNA: TGCGCCAGCAGCCTCGGACTAGCGGAAAGTACAGATACGCAGTATTTT. This encodes CASSLGLAESTDTQYF.

With regard to this clone: Other DNA sequences of this sample code for an identical CDR3. The chain links TRBV18 to TRBJ2-7; TRBD1 matches 9 bases. The CDR3 is 14 residues long. CDR1 is KGHSH and CDR2 is LQKENI in the germline V gene. V lost 3 bases to trimming and J lost 2 bases; unmatched junction nucleotides: 2. The CDR3 nucleotides are TGTGCCAGCTCACCGGGGACAGGGACCTACGAGCAGTACTTC. Protein sequence: CASSPGTGTYEQYF.

This clone was seen just once. The chain links TRBV7-9 to TRBJ1-2, with D uncertain. Germline CDR1 SEHNR, CDR2 FQNEAQ (reference sequence). V lost 5 bases and J lost 3, with 19 bases in between. The CDR3 is 16 amino acids. CDR3 in amino acids: CASSLIRTLVDYGYTF. The CDR3 DNA reads TGTGCCAGCAGCCTCATCCGGACGCTGGTCGACTATGGCTACACCTTC.

The rearrangement links TRBV30 to TRBJ2-7; 10 bases line up with TRBD1. With V trimmed by 2 bases and J by 3 bases, 4 bases remained unmatched. The CDR3 consists of 14 residues. Germline-derived CDR1 and CDR2 are GTSNPN and SVGIG (reference sequence). This CDR3 reads CAWSIGQGDYEQYF. The CDR3, as DNA: TGTGCCTGGAGTATCGGACAGGGGGACTACGAGCAGTACTTC.